This T cell receptor (beta chain) emerged from a study of shared clonotypes between healthy human individuals. About this clone itself: Its antigen is unknown.

Germline V gives CDR1 SGHRS, CDR2 YFSETQ. There are 21 residues in the CDR3. Trimming stripped 4 bases from V and 0 bases from J, with 31 bases between. Study results and limitations: Only blood was sampled; tissue repertoires likely differ.

CD8 cells regarded as naive lacked CD45RO, were positively chosen for CCR7, and omitted terminally differentiated effector memory CD45RA+ cells. TCRdb's copy holds only in-frame clones and misses some; the assay was immunoSEQ multiplex PCR. The profile covers nearly 600,000 clones, with about 95% appearing a single time and 0.095% to 0.12% taken by the ten largest. This chain joins TRBV5-1 and TRBJ1-1, with D uncertain. The specimen sequenced was naive CD8+ T cells sorted from blood. The clonotype originates from a woman between 25 and 40 years old in good health. The CDR3 DNA is TGCGCCAGCAGCCCACCTAAGGGATCGGTCGTAGGGTCGGGGATGAACACTGAAGCTTTCTTT. Encoded protein: CASSPPKGSVVGSGMNTEAFF.